This T cell receptor beta chain was captured in a study of memory CD4+ T cells and cytomegalovirus serostatus (dated by TCRdb to the late 2010s). With respect to the entire study: A total of roughly 35 healthy Belgian adults, of whom 9 were CMV seropositive and approximately 24 were CMV seronegative, were included in the cohort. To replicate a published TCR-based CMV serostatus classifier, the researchers sequenced the CD4+ memory TCRbeta repertoires of a Belgian cohort whose cytomegalovirus serostatus was known.

Single viable CD3+CD4+CD8-CD45RO+ cells were sorted as memory CD4+ T cells on a FACSAria II. CMV serostatus was determined with a Roche Elecsys assay detecting serum IgG against CMV pp150, pp28, p38 and p52. After thawing, total CD4+ T cells were enriched by positive selection with CD4 magnetic microbeads. Samples originated from another study that specifically interrogated the CD4+ T cell memory repertoire. Peripheral blood mononuclear cells were isolated and cryopreserved according to standard operating procedures, and serum was kept at -80 degrees C. The staining used CD3-PerCP (BW264/56), CD4-APC (RPA-T4), CD45RO-PE (UCHT1) and CD8-Pacific Orange (3B5) antibodies, and Sytox blue was used to exclude non-viable cells. The CDR3 contains 14 residues, cysteine and phenylalanine counted. The CDR3 DNA has 42 bases and is translated from base 1. Looking up the germline V gene yields CDR1 MNHEY and CDR2 SVGAGI. V is reduced by 7 bases and J by 5 bases, leaving a spacing of 14 bases between them.

The Quick-DNA Microprep Kit was used to extract genomic DNA from the sorted cells. Amplification of TCRbeta DNA was done with the immunoSEQ hsTCRbeta kit, following the protocol from the manufacturer. TCRbeta libraries were sequenced on an Illumina MiSeq instrument. Regarding the original processing steps: Once out-of-frame sequences had been removed, a few million distinct TCRbeta sequences were left, which works out to an average of about 66,813 per individual. Two values were used to score each individual: the count of under 200 previously reported CMV-associated TCRbeta sequences and the total count of productive distinct TCRbeta sequences. A beta-binomial model was reimplemented in Python, and random forests from scikit-learn, run with default parameters, were trained on data from the US cohort. Classifier performance on the Belgian cohort was summarized as median AUC with percentile confidence intervals calculated over 10,000 bootstrap iterations. This immuneACCESS table, as held by TCRdb, lists in-frame sequences with V and J called but not all clones. Of the missing ones, under half trace to an unresolved V gene in checked studies; the others have no known cause. D and trimming come from the DNA, and the V and J calls and clone size come from that table. The sample data list about 41,000 clones, and around 79% of these were observed just once. The leading ten clones occupy about 0.79% of the sample.

Summary of the overall study and its limitations: For CMV serostatus prediction, a median bootstrapped AUC of approximately 0.95 was reached with the original framework, and a median bootstrapped AUC of roughly 0.92 was reached with a US-trained random forest. The results were read as suggesting that the CMV-associated TCR signature is, for the most part, present in the CD4+ memory repertoire. Only CD4+CD45RO+ memory cells were sequenced, in contrast to the original study, in which naive and memory CD4+ and CD8+ populations were covered. A median bootstrapped AUC of around 0.94 with a 95% CI of 0.76-1.00 was achieved on the Belgian cohort by the original-framework classifier. Among the 164 previously reported CMV-associated TCRbeta sequences, 67 showed up in the CD4+ memory repertoires, with each one found in between one and five individuals.

Notes on this clone: This clone's antigen is unknown. Within one base of it there is no much larger clone, and no base qualities were kept.

Sequencing input: memory CD4+ T cells from blood. The rearranged chain carries TRBV6-5 and TRBJ2-2, with TRBD2 tentatively as D gene (6 bases match). This TCR was sampled from an adult in good health and CMV-seronegative. The nucleotides are TGTGCCAGCAAATGGGACGGGAGAACCGGGGAGCTGTTTTTT. The translation is CASKWDGRTGELFF.